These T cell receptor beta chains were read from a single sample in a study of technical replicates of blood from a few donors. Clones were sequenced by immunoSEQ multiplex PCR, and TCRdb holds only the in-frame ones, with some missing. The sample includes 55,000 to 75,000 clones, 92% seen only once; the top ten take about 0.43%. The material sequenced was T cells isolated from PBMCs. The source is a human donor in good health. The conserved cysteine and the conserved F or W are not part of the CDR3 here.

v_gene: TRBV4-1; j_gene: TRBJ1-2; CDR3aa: ASSGGAYGYT
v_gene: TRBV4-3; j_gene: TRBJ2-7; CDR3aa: ASSQSGYEQY
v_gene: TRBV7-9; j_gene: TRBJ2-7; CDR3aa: ASSSIKTGELYEQY
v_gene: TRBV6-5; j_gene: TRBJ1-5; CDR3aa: ASRQGNSNQPQH
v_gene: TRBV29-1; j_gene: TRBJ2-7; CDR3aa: SVQARLTELSEQY
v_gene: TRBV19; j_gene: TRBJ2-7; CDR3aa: ASSIDLFREAPYEQY
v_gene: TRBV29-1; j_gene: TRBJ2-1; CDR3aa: SVGNISYNEQF
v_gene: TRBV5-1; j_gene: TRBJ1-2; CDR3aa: ASTRDRGYGYT
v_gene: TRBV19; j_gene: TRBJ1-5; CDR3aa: ASSRIFRDNQPQH
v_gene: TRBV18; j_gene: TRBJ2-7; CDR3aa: ASSLSGYEQY
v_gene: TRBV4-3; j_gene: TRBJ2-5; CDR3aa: ASSQGTGQETQY
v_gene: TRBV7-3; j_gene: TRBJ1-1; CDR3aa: ASSPRGAF
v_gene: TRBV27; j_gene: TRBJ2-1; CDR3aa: ASSILAGGPKYEQF
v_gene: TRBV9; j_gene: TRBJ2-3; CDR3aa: ASSVDLPLSTDTQY
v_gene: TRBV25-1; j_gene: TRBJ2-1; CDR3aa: ASSGRTSFYEQF
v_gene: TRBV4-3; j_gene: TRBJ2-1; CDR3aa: ASSQETASDYNEQF
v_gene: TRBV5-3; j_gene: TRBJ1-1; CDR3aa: ARSLMRTLGTAF
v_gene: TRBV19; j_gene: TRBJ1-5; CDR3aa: ASSTLQGARSNQPQH
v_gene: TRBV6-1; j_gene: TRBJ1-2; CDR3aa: AGSGGENYGYT
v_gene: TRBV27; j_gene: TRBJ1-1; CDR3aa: ASSLTGWGTEAF
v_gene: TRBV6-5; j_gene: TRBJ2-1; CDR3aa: ASSRGSEQF
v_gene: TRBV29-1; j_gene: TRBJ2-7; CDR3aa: SASFGATIYEQY
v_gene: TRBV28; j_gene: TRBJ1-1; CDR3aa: ASAPGGMKLNTEAF
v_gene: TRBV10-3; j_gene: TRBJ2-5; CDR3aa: ATRDWSLETQY
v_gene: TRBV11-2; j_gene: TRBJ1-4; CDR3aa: ASSLEPRGPGEKLF
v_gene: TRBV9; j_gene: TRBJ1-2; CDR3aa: ASSPDTLYGYT
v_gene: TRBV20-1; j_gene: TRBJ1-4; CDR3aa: SARTGGKLF
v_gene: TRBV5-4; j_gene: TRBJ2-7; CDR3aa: ASSLEVREHYEQY
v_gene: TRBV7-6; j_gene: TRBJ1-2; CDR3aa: ASSLAFPGNGFGYT
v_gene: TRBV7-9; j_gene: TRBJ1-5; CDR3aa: ASSSRIEPQH
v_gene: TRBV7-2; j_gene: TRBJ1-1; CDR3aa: ASSLRTPNTEAF
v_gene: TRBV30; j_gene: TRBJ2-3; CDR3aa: AWSRGVTSGSADTQY
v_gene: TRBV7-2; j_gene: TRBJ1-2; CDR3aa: ASSLGLAGDYYGYT
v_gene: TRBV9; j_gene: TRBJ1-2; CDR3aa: ASSVGDRGNYGYT
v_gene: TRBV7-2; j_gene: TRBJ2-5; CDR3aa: ASSYSDSPRGETQY
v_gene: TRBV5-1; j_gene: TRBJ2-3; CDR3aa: ASSRGTSGSLTDTQY
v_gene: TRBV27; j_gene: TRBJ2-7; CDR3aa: ASSPTGGEDYEQY
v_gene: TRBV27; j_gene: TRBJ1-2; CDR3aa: ASSFSLNYGYT
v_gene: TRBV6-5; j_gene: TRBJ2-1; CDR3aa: ASSYQGYNEQF
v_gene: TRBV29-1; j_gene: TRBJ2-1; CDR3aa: SVGVGGFNEQF
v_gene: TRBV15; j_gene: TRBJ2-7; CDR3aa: AIQGEEPRYEQY
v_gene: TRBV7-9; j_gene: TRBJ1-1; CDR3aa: ASRSGTGYTEAF
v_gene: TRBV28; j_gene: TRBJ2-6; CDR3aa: ASSKTGSGANVLT
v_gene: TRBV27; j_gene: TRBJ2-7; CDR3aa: ASSLSSGTLSYEQY
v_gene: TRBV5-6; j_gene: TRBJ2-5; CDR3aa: ASSPRMGDSQETQY
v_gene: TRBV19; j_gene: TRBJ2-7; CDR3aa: ASSIGVRGPYEQY
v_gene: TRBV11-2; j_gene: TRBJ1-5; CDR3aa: ASSLEGQGNQPQH
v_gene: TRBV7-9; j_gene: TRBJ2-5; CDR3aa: ASSQGTGKETQY
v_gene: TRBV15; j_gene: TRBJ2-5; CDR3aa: ATSRDGISGREETQY
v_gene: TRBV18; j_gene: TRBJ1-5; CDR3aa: ASSLADSNQPQH
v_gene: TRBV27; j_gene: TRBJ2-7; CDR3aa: ASSFQPQGIGIYEQY
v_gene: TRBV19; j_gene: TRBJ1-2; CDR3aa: ASSIRGGPLNYGYT
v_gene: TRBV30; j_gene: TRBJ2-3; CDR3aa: AWTIRGLGTQY